The clone carrying this T cell receptor (beta chain) was recorded a few times. The antigen remains unidentified. This may be a read error, as it is one base from a much larger clone. The sample comes from a study of blood T cells in healthy people across ages. The germline V gene encodes CDR1 SGDLS and CDR2 YYNGEE. The V gene lost 0 bases and the J gene lost 4 bases, with 3 bases spanning the gap. The CDR3 covers 12 residues. Study-level results: Investigators viewed diversity estimates from one million T cells as underestimates, the study reported.

Alongside a J-beta primer mix, a sample-barcoded 5' primer served in a second PCR lasting roughly 7 to 12 cycles. Each cDNA molecule was tagged by a template-switch adaptor with 12 random nucleotides. One entry per CDR3 protein results from TCRdb running MiXCR on the 5' RACE reads. Counted here are roughly 1.5 million distinct CDR3 sequences, about 45% occurring once; the ten biggest clones make up approximately 4.1%. V usage is TRBV9 and J usage is TRBJ2-3; D is uncertain. Specimen: blood. This sequence originates from a woman aged 18-35 years in good health. The CDR3 sequence: CASSVVPDTQYF. The CDR3 DNA reads as TGTGCCAGCAGCGTAGTCCCAGATACGCAGTATTTT.